This T cell receptor beta chain derives from a study of post-analysis software for immune sequencing data. Turning to the study itself: Relapsing-remitting, secondary progressive and progressive-relapsing forms made up the multiple sclerosis disease courses.

Germline CDR1 SGHTA, CDR2 FQGNSA. The CDR3 loop spans 16 amino acids. The V end lost 5 bases, the J end lost 0 bases, and 14 bases lay between the germline ends. Concerning this clonotype itself: Its specificity is not known.

Researchers reported that TCR beta cDNA libraries carried unique molecular identifiers. With about 0.95 to 10 million T cells as the source, roughly 0.5 million cDNA molecules resulted. TCRdb redid the calling of the PCR reads with MiXCR, one entry per CDR3 protein. The table includes hundreds of thousands of distinct CDR3 sequences, about 57% detected once. Whole-study findings and limits: When the samples were clustered directly with F measure, those that had been prepared in the same batch showed strong co-clustering. The normalized Chao1 diversity of multiple sclerosis patients was significantly lower than that of controls. Five or six TRBV segments were more frequent in patients than controls; TRBV5-6, TRBV5-1 and TRBV20-1 belonged to this group.

The source is a girl under 18 with multiple sclerosis. Material for sequencing was blood. The gene calls are TRBV7-2 and TRBJ2-1; D may be TRBD2 (5 bases). Here the CDR3 DNA reads TGTGCCAGCAGCATAAAACAGCGGAGCTCCTACAATGAGCAGTTCTTC. Protein product: CASSIKQRSSYNEQFF.